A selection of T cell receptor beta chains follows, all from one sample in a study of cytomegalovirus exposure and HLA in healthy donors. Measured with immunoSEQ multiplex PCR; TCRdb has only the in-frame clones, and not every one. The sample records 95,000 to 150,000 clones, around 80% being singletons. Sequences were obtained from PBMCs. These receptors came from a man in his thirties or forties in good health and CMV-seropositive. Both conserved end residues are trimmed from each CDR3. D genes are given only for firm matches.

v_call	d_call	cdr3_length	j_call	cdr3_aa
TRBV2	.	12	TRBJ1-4	ASSESGLGEKLF
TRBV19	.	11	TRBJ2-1	ASMGVFYNEQF
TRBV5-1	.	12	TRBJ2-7	ASSLDGSTYEQY
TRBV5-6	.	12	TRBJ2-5	ASSLDRSQETQY
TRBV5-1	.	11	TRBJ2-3	ASKRSSTDTQY
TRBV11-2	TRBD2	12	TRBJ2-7	ASSLDPSGYEQY
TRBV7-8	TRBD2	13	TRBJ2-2	ASNGLGMSSGELF
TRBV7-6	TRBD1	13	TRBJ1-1	ASSPGQGMNTEAF
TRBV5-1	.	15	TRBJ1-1	ASSFGAAHLGDTEAF
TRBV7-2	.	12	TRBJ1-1	ASSLFGGNTEAF
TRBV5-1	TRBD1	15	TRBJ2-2	ASSLGQGPSNTGELF
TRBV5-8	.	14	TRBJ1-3	ASSLGGPYSGNTIY
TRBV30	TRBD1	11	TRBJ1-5	ACQKGARQPQH
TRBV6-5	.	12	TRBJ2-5	ASSSLALGETQY
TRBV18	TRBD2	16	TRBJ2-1	ASSSQQEGGSFYNEQF
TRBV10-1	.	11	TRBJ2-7	ASSRTGSSEQY
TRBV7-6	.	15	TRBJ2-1	ASSQGYLKAAYNEQF
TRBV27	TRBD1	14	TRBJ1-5	ASSSRGQWSNQPQH
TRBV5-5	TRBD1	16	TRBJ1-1	ASSTWVIDRGGRTEAF
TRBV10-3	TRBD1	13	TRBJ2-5	AISDRQGYQETQY
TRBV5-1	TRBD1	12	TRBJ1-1	ASSYRGLHTEAF
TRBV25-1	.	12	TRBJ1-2	ASSESGKMEGYT
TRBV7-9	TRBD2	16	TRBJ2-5	ASSPVGLAGGGAETQY
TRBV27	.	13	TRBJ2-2	ASTTQGRTFGELF
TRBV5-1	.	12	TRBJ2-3	ASSFDSGTDTQY
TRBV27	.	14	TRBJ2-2	ASRSSGTRNTGELF
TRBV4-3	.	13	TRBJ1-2	ASSQATGVSYGYT
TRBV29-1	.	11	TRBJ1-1	SAVRAMNTEAF
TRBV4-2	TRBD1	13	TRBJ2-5	ASSQEGDRGPRRY
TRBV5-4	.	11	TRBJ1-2	ASRLTGNYGYT
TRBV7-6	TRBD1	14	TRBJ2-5	ASSLGQGWGQETQY
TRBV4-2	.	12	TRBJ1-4	ASSQDTGGEKLF
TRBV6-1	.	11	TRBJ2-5	ASSDYRGETQY
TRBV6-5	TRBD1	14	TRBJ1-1	ASSSPRTGANTEAF
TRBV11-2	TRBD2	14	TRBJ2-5	ASSLGGGAVTGTQY
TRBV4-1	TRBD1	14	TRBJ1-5	ASSQRQGDDNQPQH
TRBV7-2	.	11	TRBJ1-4	ASRGPGSEKLF
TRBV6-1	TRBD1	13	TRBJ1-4	ASSELRGRNEKLF
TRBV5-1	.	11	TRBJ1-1	ASSLHSNTEAF
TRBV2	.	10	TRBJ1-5	ASSALIQPQH
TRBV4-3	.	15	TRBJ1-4	ASSQEVDGATNEKLF
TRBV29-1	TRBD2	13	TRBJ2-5	SVERVAGAGETQY
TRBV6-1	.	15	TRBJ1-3	ASSERISTQAGYTIY
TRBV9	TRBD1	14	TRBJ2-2	ASSVGTGEGSGELF
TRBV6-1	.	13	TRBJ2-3	ASSRAGSSTDTQY
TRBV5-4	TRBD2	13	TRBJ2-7	ASSLDSGSYHEQY
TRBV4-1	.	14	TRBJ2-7	ASSQEPLRGTYEQY
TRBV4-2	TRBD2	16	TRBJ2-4	ASSQDTTLAATVNIQY
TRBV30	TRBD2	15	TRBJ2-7	AWSPLFSSGFAYEQY